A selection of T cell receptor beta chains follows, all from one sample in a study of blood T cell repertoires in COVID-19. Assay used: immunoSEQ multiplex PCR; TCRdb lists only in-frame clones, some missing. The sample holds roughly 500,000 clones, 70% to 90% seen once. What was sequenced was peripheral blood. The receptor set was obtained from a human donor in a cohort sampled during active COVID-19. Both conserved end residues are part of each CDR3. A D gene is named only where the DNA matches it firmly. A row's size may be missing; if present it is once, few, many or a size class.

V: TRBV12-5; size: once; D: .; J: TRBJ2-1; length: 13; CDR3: CASPRGPHNEQFF; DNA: TGTGCTAGCCCTCGAGGGCCCCACAATGAGCAGTTCTTC
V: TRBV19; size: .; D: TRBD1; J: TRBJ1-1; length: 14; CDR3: CASKSTGLNTEAFF; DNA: TGTGCCAGCAAATCGACAGGGCTGAACACTGAAGCTTTCTTT
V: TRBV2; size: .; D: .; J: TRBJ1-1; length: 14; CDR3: CASSIRGVNTEAFF; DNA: TGTGCCAGCTCAATCAGGGGCGTGAACACTGAAGCTTTCTTT
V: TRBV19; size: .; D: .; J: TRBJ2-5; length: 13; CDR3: CASTGVSQETQYF; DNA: TGTGCCAGCACAGGAGTTAGCCAAGAGACCCAGTACTTC
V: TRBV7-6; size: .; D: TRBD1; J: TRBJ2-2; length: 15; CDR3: CASSVSDRVTGELFF; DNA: TGTGCCAGCAGCGTCAGTGACAGGGTAACCGGGGAGCTGTTTTTT
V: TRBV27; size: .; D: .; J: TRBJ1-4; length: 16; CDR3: CASSWSGQTANEKLFF; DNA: TGTGCCAGCAGTTGGAGTGGACAAACTGCTAATGAAAAACTGTTTTTT
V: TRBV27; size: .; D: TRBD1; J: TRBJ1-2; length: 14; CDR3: CASRMDRGSNGYTF; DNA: TGTGCCAGCAGGATGGACAGGGGGAGTAATGGCTACACCTTC
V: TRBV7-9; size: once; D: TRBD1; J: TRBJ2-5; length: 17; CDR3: CASSLWSGRGTQETQYF; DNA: TGTGCCAGCAGCTTGTGGTCCGGCAGGGGGACCCAAGAGACCCAGTACTTC
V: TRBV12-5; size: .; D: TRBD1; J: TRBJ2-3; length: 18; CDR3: CASGKDRGLITSTDTQYF; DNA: TGTGCTAGTGGAAAGGACAGGGGGTTAATTACTAGCACAGATACGCAGTATTTT
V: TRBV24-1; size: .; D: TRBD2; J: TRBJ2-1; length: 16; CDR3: CATSDSTSGKGNEQFF; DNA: TGTGCCACCAGTGACTCGACTAGCGGGAAGGGGAATGAGCAGTTCTTC